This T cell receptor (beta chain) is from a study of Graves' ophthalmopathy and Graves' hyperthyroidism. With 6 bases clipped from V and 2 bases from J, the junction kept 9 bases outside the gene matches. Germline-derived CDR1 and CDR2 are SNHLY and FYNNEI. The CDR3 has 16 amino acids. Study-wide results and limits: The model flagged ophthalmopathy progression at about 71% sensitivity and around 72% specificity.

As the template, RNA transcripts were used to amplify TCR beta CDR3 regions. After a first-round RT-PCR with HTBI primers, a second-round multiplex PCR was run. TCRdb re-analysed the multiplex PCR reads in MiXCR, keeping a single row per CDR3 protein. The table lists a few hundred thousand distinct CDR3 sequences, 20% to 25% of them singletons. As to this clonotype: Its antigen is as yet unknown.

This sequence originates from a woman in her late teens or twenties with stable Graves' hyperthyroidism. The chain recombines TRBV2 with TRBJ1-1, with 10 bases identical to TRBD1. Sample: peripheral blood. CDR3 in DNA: TGTGCCAGCAGCGGAGAGCGGGACAGGGGTAACACTGAAGCTTTCTTT. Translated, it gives CASSGERDRGNTEAFF.